This T cell receptor beta chain was identified in a study of blood T cell repertoires in COVID-19. For the study at large: Collection of acute and convalescent COVID-19 samples took place in the United States, Italy and Spain. PBMCs, B-cell-depleted T cells, or T cells provided the cDNA or gDNA that made up the material.

Germline CDR1 and CDR2: KGHSH and LQKENI. There are 14 residues in the CDR3. Trimming removed 3 bases from V and 8 bases from J, with 16 bases in between. This clone has just one count. A Seattle source enrolled patients during active infection and followed them longitudinally. Per the authors' pipeline: Researchers report that nucleated cell counts were estimated from reference gene primer amplification. Profiled with immunoSEQ multiplex PCR; TCRdb holds only in-frame clones, not every one. Clone size and the V and J calls come from that table; the DNA yielded D and trimming. The table shows a few hundred thousand clones, with 70% to 90% occurring only once.

The chain carries TRBV18 and TRBJ1-1; maybe TRBD1 (6 bases). Sequenced: peripheral blood. This receptor was identified in a woman under 40 with COVID-19, enrolled during active disease. The CDR3 spells CASSPPGAGAEAFF. The CDR3 region has the DNA TGTGCCAGCTCACCCCCCGGGGCAGGGGCGGAAGCTTTCTTT. The whole variable domain, remainder taken from reference TRBV18 and TRBJ1-1, is NAGVMQNPRHLVRRRGQEARLRCSPMKGHSHVYWYRQLPEEGLKFMVYLQKENIIDESGMPKERFSAEFPKEGPSILRIQQVVRGDSAAYFCASSPPGAGAEAFFGQGTRLTVV.